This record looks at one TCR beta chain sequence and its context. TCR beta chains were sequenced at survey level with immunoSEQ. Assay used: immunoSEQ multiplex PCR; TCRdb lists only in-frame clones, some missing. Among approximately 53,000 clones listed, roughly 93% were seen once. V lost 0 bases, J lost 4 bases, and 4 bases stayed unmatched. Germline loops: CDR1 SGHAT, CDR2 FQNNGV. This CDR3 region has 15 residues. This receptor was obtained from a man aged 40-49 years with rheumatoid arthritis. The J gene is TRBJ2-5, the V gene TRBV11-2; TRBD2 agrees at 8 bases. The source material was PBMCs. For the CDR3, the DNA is TGTGCCAGCAGCTTAGATACAGCGGGGGTAGAGACCCAGTACTTC. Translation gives CASSLDTAGVETQYF.